This T cell receptor beta chain came from a study of blood T cell repertoires in COVID-19. This CDR3 is built from 16 residues. The germline V gene encodes CDR1 WSHSY and CDR2 SAAADI. Trimming cost V 2 bases and J 2 bases; bases outside gene matches: 6. It was during active infection that Seattle patients were enrolled and then longitudinally followed. In the source study's methods: Reference gene primer amplification in the assay estimated nucleated cell counts. TCRdb's table, derived via immunoSEQ multiplex PCR, lists solely in-frame clones and lacks some. V and J calls and clone size are copied from that table; D and trimming were computed from the DNA. The sample consists of roughly 380,000 clones, approximately 91% of them appearing once.

Sequences were obtained from peripheral blood. The chain links TRBV10-2 to TRBJ1-3, with 7 bases matching TRBD1. The source is a woman aged 40-49 years with COVID-19, enrolled during active disease. CDR3 loop: CASSENRGIAGNTIYF. CDR3 nucleotide sequence: TGCGCCAGCAGTGAGAACAGGGGAATAGCTGGAAACACCATATATTTT.